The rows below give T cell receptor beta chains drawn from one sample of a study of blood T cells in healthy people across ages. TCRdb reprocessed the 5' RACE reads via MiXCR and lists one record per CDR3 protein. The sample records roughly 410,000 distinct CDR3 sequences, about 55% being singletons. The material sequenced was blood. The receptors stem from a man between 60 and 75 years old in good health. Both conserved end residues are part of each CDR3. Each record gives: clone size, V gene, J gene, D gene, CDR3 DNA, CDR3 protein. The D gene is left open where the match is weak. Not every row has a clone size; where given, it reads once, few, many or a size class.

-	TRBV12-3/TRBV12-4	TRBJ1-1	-	TGTACCAGCAGTCCACAGGGATTTGGGACTGAAGCTTTCTTT	CTSSPQGFGTEAFF
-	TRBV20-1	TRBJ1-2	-	TGCAGTGCTAGAGACGGAGGGTTCTACTATGGCTACACCTTC	CSARDGGFYYGYTF
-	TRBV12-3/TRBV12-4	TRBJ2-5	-	TGTGCCAGCAGTTACTCTGGATCTGAGGAGACCCAGTACTTC	CASSYSGSEETQYF
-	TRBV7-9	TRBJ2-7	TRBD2	TGTGCCAGCAGCTTAATGGGGACTAGGTCCTACGAGCAGTACTTC	CASSLMGTRSYEQYF
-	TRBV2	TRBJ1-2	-	TGTGCCAGCAGCGAAGGTGGGGCGTCCTATGGCTACACCTTC	CASSEGGASYGYTF
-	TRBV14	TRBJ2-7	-	TGTGCCAGCAGCCAAGAAACCCCAGGCGACGAGCAGTACTTC	CASSQETPGDEQYF
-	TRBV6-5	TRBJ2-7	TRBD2	TGTGCCAGCAGCCACGGCCCGGGAGGTTACGAGCAGTACTTC	CASSHGPGGYEQYF
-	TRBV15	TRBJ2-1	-	TGTGCCACCAGCTGGAGGGACGGGACGGACTACAATGAGCAGTTCTTC	CATSWRDGTDYNEQFF
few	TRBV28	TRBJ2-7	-	TGTGCCAGCTCCCAAAGGGTGGCCTACGAGCAGTACTTC	CASSQRVAYEQYF
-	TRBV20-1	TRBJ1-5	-	TGCAGTGCCAGCGGGGGCAGGGCTAGCAATCAGCCCCAGCATTTT	CSASGGRASNQPQHF
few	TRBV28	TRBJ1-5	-	TGTGCCAGCACTCGGGGGGGGCAGGAGCAGCCCCAGCATTTT	CASTRGGQEQPQHF
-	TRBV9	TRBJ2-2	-	TGTGCCAGCAGCGTAGGTTCAGGCGGTACCGCGAACACCGGGGAGCTGTTTTTT	CASSVGSGGTANTGELFF
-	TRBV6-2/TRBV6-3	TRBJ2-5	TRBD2	TGTGCCAGCAGAGACGCCGGGACGGGGAGGGGTGAGCAGTACTTC	CASRDAGTGRGEQYF
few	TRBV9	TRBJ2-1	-	TGTGCCAGCAGCGTATGGGGCGGACAATACAATGAGCAGTTCTTC	CASSVWGGQYNEQFF
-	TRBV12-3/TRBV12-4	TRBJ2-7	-	TGTGCCAGCAGTTTACCGAGCACAGGGTGGGGAGACTACGAGCAGTACTTC	CASSLPSTGWGDYEQYF
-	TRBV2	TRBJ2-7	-	TGTGCCAGCAGTGATAGGGTTTGGGCGGAGACCTACGGGCAGTACTTC	CASSDRVWAETYGQYF
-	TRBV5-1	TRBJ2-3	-	TGCGCCAGCACCATAGTAGGGGGGGCAAACACAGATACGCAGTATTTT	CASTIVGGANTDTQYF
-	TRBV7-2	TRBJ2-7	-	TGTGCCAGCAGCACAACTCGGAGCTCCTACGAGCAGTACTTC	CASSTTRSSYEQYF
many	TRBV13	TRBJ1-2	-	TGTGCCAGCAGCTTACAAACAGCCAACTATGGCTACACCTTC	CASSLQTANYGYTF
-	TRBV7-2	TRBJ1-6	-	TGTGCCAGCAGCTTATGGCCCTCCCTTAATTCACCCCTCCACTTT	CASSLWPSLNSPLHF
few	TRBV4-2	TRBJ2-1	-	TGTGCCAGCAGCCAAGAGAGGGGCCGGGGTATCCCTTTACATCGGGAGCAGTTCTTC	CASSQERGRGIPLHREQFF
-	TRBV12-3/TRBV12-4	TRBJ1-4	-	TGTGCCAGCAGCGCAAACACTGCAACTAATGAAAAACTGTTTTTT	CASSANTATNEKLFF
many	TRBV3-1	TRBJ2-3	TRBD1	TGTGCCAGCAGCCCCCTGGGACAGCCAGATACGCAGTATTTT	CASSPLGQPDTQYF
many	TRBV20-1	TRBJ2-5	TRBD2	TGCAGTGCTAGGGGGCTTGAGTCGGGAGGGCAAGAGACCCAGTACTTC	CSARGLESGGQETQYF
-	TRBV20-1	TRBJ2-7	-	TGCAGTGCTAGAGATCGAGGGCTCGGCGAGCAGTACTTC	CSARDRGLGEQYF
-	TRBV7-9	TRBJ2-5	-	TGTGCCAGCAGCCTAGGACTTCAAGTTCGGGAGCAGTACTTC	CASSLGLQVREQYF
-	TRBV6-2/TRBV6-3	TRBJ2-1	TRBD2	TGTGCCAGCAGGCTCAGACTAGCGGGCCAAAACGGGGGGGAGTTCTTC	CASRLRLAGQNGGEFF
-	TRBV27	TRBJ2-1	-	TGTGCCAGCAGACTCGGGGGGCGACTCTCCTACAATGAGCAGTTCTTC	CASRLGGRLSYNEQFF
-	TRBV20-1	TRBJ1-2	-	TGCAGTGCTAGAACGATGGACCAAGCGGACTATGGCTACACCTTC	CSARTMDQADYGYTF
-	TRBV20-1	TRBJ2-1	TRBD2	TGCAGTGCCCGTCCGGGACTAGCGGGAGATGAGCAGTTCTTC	CSARPGLAGDEQFF
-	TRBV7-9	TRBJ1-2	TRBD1	TGTGCCAGCAGCGGAACAGGGGAATCTTTCAATGGCTACACCTTC	CASSGTGESFNGYTF
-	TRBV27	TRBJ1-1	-	TGTGCCAGCGGACGAGATTGGATGAACACTGAAGCTTTCTTT	CASGRDWMNTEAFF
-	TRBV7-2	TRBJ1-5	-	TGTGCCAGCAGAGAGGGTCCGAGTCAGCCCCAGCATTTT	CASREGPSQPQHF
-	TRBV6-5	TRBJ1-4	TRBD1	TGTGCCAGCAGTGGAGGGACAGCTCTTGGCGGGAGACTGTTTTTT	CASSGGTALGGRLFF
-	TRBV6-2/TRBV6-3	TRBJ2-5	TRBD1	TGTGCCAGCAGGATGGACAGGGTAGAGACCCAGTACTTC	CASRMDRVETQYF
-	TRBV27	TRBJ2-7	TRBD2	TGTGCCACTCGAGTAGGGAGTAGCGGGGGTACATACGAGCAGTACTTC	CATRVGSSGGTYEQYF
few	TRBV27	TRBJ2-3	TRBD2	TGTGCCAGCAGTCTCACCACTAGCGGGAGGGCCCCAGATACGCAGTATTTT	CASSLTTSGRAPDTQYF
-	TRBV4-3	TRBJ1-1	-	TGCGCCAGCAGCCAAGGGGGGAGCACTGAAGCTTTCTTT	CASSQGGSTEAFF
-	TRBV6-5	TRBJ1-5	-	TGTGCCAGCAGCCCCACGGTAAATCAGCCCCAGCATTTT	CASSPTVNQPQHF
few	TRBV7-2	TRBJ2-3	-	TGTGCCAGCAGCTTAGCGGGGGGGCCCGGGGATACGCAGTATTTT	CASSLAGGPGDTQYF
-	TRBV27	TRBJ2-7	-	TGTGCCAGCAGGCCCCTCGGGGCGGGGGCCGAATACGAGCAGTACTTC	CASRPLGAGAEYEQYF
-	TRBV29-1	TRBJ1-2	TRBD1	TGCAGCGCTTACACAGACAGGGTCGGTGGCTACACCTTC	CSAYTDRVGGYTF
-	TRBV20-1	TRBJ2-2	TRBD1	TGCAGTGCTAGAGACAGGGGGTGGGGCGGGGAGCTGTTTTTT	CSARDRGWGGELFF
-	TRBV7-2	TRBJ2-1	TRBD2	TGTGCCAGCGGCCCTTCTAGCGGGTCGGGGTACAATGAGCAGTTCTTC	CASGPSSGSGYNEQFF
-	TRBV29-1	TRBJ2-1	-	TGCAGCGCTAAAGTCACTAGCTTCGAGCAGTTCTTC	CSAKVTSFEQFF
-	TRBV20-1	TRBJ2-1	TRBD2	TGCAGTGCTAGAGTTCGTCTAGCGGGCACCAATGAGCAGTTCTTC	CSARVRLAGTNEQFF
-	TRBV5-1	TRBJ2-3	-	TGCGCCAGCAGCTTCGTCAGCGGCGAGGATACGCAGTATTTT	CASSFVSGEDTQYF
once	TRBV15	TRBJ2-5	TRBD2	TGTGCCACCAGCAGAGGTGGCGGGAGGGAGACCCAGTACTTC	CATSRGGGRETQYF